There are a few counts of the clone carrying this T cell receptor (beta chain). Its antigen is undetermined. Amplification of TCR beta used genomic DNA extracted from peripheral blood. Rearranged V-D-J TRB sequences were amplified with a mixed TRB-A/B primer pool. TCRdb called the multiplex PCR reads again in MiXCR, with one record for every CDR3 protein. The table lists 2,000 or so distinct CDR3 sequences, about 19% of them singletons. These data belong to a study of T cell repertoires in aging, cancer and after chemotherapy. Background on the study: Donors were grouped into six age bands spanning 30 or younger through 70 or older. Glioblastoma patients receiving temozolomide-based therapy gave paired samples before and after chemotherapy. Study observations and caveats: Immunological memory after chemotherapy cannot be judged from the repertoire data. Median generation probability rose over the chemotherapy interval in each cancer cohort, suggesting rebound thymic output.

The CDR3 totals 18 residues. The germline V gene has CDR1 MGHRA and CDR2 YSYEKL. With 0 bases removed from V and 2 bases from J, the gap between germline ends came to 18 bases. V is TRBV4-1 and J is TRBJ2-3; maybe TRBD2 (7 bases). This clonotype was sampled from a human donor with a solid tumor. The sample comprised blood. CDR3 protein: CASSQDRGGDGITDTQYF. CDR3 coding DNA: TGCGCCAGCAGCCAAGATAGGGGGGGGGACGGAATCACAGATACGCAGTATTTT.